These T cell receptor beta chains were read from a single sample in a study of blood T cell repertoires in COVID-19. Profiled with immunoSEQ multiplex PCR; TCRdb holds only in-frame clones, not every one. In the table there are 150,000 to 200,000 clones, under 80% of which are singletons. Sequencing used peripheral blood. These receptors were taken from a man between 65 and 85 years old with acute or convalescent COVID-19. The CDR3 runs from the conserved cysteine through the conserved F or W. D genes are given only for firm matches. Size is stated for part of the rows, as once, few or many counts, or as a class when the clone is expanded.

J gene	D gene	V gene	clone size	CDR3 protein	CDR3 DNA
TRBJ1-2	-	TRBV19	-	CASSIVGQLNYGYTF	TGTGCCAGTAGTATAGTCGGACAGCTGAACTATGGCTACACCTTC
TRBJ1-6	-	TRBV19	-	CASSIVGQNSPLHF	TGTGCCAGTAGTATAGTCGGACAGAATTCACCCCTCCACTTT
TRBJ1-1	-	TRBV30	many	CAWSDSTLRF	TGTGCCTGGAGTGACTCCACGTTGCGCTTT
TRBJ1-6	-	TRBV19	-	CASSIGLSPLHF	TGTGCCAGTAGTATAGGACTTTCACCCCTCCACTTT
TRBJ2-3	-	TRBV6-6	few	CASSYEEGTQYF	TGTGCCAGCAGTTATGAGGAGGGTACGCAGTATTTT
TRBJ2-5	TRBD2	TRBV2	-	CASSSGLAVKETQYF	TGTGCCAGCAGTTCAGGACTAGCGGTTAAAGAGACCCAGTACTTC
TRBJ1-3	TRBD1	TRBV5-1	-	CASSLSQGAGNTIYF	TGCGCCAGCAGCTTGTCACAGGGGGCTGGAAACACCATATATTTT
TRBJ2-3	-	TRBV7-3	-	CASSLGAGGQGDTQYF	TGTGCCAGCAGCTTAGGGGCGGGGGGACAGGGAGATACGCAGTATTTT
TRBJ1-3	TRBD1	TRBV28	many	CASSSTGTDGNTIYF	TGTGCCAGCAGTTCCACCGGGACAGACGGAAACACCATATATTTT
TRBJ1-4	-	TRBV9	once	CASSVDLPGGAEEKLFF	TGTGCCAGCAGCGTAGATTTGCCGGGGGGGGCAGAGGAAAAACTGTTTTTT
TRBJ2-5	TRBD2	TRBV19	-	CASSIGDPSGTQYF	TGTGCCAGTAGTATAGGGGACCCTAGCGGGACCCAGTACTTC
TRBJ2-7	TRBD1	TRBV2	-	CASSFDRGSYEQYF	TGTGCCAGCAGTTTTGACAGGGGGTCCTACGAGCAGTACTTC
TRBJ2-3	-	TRBV10-3	-	CAISSREVSTDTQYF	TGTGCCATCAGTTCCAGAGAGGTTAGCACAGATACGCAGTATTTT
TRBJ2-7	-	TRBV10-3	-	CAISEGEDGEQYF	TGTGCCATCAGTGAGGGGGAGGATGGCGAGCAGTACTTC
TRBJ1-1	-	TRBV19	-	CASSIDGGASNTEAFF	TGTGCCAGTAGTATAGACGGGGGGGCTTCGAACACTGAAGCTTTCTTT
TRBJ2-5	TRBD1	TRBV19	-	CASSPRTGTQETQYF	TGTGCCAGTAGTCCGCGGACAGGGACACAAGAGACCCAGTACTTC
TRBJ1-1	TRBD1	TRBV5-1	-	CASKPTGGGSNTQNTEAFF	TGCGCCAGCAAACCGACAGGGGGCGGTTCAAATACCCAGAACACTGAAGCTTTCTTT
TRBJ1-1	TRBD1	TRBV9	-	CASSAATGGTEAFF	TGTGCCAGCAGCGCGGCGACAGGGGGGACTGAAGCTTTCTTT
TRBJ1-6	TRBD1	TRBV14	few	CASSETGAGNSPLHF	TGTGCCAGCAGCGAGACAGGGGCGGGTAATTCACCCCTCCACTTT
TRBJ2-7	TRBD2	TRBV6-1	-	CASSGSGGRPSYEQYF	TGTGCCAGCAGTGGAAGCGGGGGCCGCCCCTCCTACGAGCAGTACTTC
TRBJ2-7	TRBD2	TRBV7-2	few	CASSASGGSAYEQYF	TGTGCCAGCAGCGCAAGCGGGGGGTCCGCCTACGAGCAGTACTTC
TRBJ2-1	-	TRBV24-1	-	CATSDPLLASYNEQFF	TGTGCCACCAGTGATCCTCTACTAGCAAGCTACAATGAGCAGTTCTTC
TRBJ1-1	-	TRBV5-6	-	CASSQRQMNTEAFF	TGTGCCAGCAGCCAAAGACAGATGAACACTGAAGCTTTCTTT
TRBJ2-2	TRBD2	TRBV28	once	CASSSPPTSAYLNTGELFF	TGTGCCAGCAGTTCCCCCCCCACTAGCGCCTACTTGAACACCGGGGAGCTGTTTTTT
TRBJ2-3	-	TRBV5-1	-	CASSLTSVGEWEVGRTDTQYF	TGCGCCAGCAGCTTGACATCCGTCGGGGAGTGGGAGGTTGGGAGGACAGATACGCAGTATTTT